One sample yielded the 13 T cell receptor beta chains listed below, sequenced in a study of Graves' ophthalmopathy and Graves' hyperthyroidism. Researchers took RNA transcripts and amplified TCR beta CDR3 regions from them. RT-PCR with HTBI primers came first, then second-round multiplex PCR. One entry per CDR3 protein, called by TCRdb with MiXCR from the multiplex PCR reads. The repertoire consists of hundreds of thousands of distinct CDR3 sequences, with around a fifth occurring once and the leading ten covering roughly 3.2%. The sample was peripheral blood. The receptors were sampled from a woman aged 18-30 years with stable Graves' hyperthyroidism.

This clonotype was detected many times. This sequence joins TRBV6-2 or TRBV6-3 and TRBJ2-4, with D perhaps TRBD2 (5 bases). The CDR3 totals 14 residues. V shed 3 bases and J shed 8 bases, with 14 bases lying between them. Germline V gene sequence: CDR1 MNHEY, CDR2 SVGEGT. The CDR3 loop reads CASSYRGIGDIQYF. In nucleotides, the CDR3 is TGTGCCAGCAGTTATCGAGGGATCGGGGACATTCAGTACTTC.

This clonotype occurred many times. The CDR3 reads CASSSSASAANTGELFF. The CDR3 DNA is TGCGCCAGCAGCTCCAGCGCGAGCGCAGCGAACACCGGGGAGCTGTTTTTT. The chain joins TRBV5-1 to TRBJ2-2; D ambiguous. V gave up 3 bases and J gave up 0 bases, with 15 bases separating them. The CDR3 has 17 residues. Per the germline V gene, CDR1 is SGHRS and CDR2 is YFSETQ.

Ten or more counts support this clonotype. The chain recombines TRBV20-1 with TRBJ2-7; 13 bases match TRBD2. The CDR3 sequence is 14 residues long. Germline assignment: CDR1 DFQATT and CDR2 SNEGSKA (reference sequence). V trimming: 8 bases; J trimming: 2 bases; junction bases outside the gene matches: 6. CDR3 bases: TGCAGTCCGTTGGGGACTAGCGGGACCTACGAGCAGTACTTC. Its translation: CSPLGTSGTYEQYF.

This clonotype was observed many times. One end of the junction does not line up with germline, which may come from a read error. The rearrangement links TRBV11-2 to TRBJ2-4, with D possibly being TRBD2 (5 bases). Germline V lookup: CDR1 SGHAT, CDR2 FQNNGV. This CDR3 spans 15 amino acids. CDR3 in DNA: TGTGCCAGCAGCCTAGAGTTCGGGGAGTGGAACATTAAGTACTTC. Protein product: CASSLEFGEWNIKYF.

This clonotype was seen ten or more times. The CDR3 DNA is TGTGCCAGCAGTTTCGCCCTGATCTACGAGCAGTACTTC. This encodes CASSFALIYEQYF. The gene calls are TRBV12-3 or TRBV12-4 and TRBJ2-7; D unclear. The CDR3 extends over 13 amino acids. V shed 3 bases and J shed 3 bases, with 9 bases lying between them.

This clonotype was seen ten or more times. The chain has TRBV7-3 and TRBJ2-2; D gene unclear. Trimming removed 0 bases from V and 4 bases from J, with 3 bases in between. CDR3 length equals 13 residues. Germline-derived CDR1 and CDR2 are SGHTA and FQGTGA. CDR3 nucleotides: TGTGCCAGCAGCTTAACGGGCACCGGGGAGCTGTTTTTT. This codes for CASSLTGTGELFF.

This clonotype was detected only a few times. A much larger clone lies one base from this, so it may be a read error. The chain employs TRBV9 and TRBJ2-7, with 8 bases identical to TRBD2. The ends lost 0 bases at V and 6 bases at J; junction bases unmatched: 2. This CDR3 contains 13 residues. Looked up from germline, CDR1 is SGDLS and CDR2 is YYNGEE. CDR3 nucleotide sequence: TGTGCCAGCAGCGTAGTAGCGGGAAGCGAGCAGTACTTC. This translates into CASSVVAGSEQYF.

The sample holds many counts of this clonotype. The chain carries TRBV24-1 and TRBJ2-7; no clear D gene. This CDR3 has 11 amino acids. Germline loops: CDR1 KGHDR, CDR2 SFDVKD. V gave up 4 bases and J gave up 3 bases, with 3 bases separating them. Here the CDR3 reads CATSDYYEQYF. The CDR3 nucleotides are TGTGCCACCAGTGACTACTACGAGCAGTACTTC.

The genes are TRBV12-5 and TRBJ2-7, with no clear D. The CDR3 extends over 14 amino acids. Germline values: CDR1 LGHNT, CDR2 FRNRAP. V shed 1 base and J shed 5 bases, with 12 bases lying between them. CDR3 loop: CASGLGQILDEQYF. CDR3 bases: TGTGCTAGTGGTTTGGGGCAGATCCTAGACGAGCAGTACTTC.

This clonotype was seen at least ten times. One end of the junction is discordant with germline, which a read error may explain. CDR3 region: CASSTRDRANF. In DNA form, the CDR3 reads TGTGCCAGCAGTACGCGGGACAGGGCGAACTTC. The chain has TRBV28 and TRBJ2-7; TRBD1 matches at 9 bases. CDR1 and CDR2 (germline): MDHEN, SYDVKM. This CDR3 spans 11 amino acids. The full variable domain, completed using reference TRBV28 and TRBJ2-7, is DVKVTQSSRYLVKRTGEKVFLECVQDMDHENMFWYRQDPGLGLRLIYFSYDVKMKEKGDIPEGYSVSREKKERFSLILESASTNQTSMYLCASSTRDRANFGPGTRLTVT.

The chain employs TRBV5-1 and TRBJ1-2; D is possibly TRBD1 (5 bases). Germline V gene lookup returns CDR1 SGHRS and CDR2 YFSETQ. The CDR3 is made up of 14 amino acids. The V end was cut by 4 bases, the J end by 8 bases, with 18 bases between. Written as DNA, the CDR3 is TGCGCCAGCAGCAAGGGACCGGGCGATGTAGGCTACACCTTC. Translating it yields CASSKGPGDVGYTF.

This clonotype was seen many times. DNA for the CDR3: TGCAGTGCTAGAGATAGGAGGACTAGCGGGAGCGAGCAGTACTTC. The encoded protein is CSARDRRTSGSEQYF. The rearrangement links TRBV20-1 to TRBJ2-7, with TRBD2 matching 13 bases. The CDR3 runs to 15 residues. The ends lost 0 bases at V and 6 bases at J; junction bases unmatched: 5. Germline loops: CDR1 DFQATT, CDR2 SNEGSKA (reference sequence).

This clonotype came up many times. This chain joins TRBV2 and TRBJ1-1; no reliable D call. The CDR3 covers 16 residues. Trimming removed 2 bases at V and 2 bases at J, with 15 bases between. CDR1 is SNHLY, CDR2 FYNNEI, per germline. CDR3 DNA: TGTGCCAGCAGTGAAATGGAGATACAACCTAACACTGAAGCTTTCTTT. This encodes CASSEMEIQPNTEAFF. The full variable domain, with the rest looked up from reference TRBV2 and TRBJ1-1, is EPEVTQTPSHQVTQMGQEVILRCVPISNHLYFYWYRQILGQKVEFLVSFYNNEISEKSEIFDDQFSVERPDGSNFTLKIRSTKLEDSAMYFCASSEMEIQPNTEAFFGQGTRLTVV.